Following are 12 T cell receptor beta chains from one sample sequenced in a study of control samples from healthy donors and cancer patients. The protocol was immunoSEQ multiplex PCR, while the TCRdb copy is restricted to in-frame clones and leaves out a portion. This sample has some 150,000 clones, with about 95% found just once. The sample comprised PBMCs. The receptors were gathered from a man aged 55 to 69 with colorectal cancer.

This clone was observed a few times. V usage is TRBV5-5 and J usage is TRBJ1-5; no reliable D call. The V gene's germline CDR1 is SGHKS and CDR2 YYEKEE (reference sequence). This CDR3 contains 15 residues. Trimming stripped 0 bases from V and 3 bases from J, with 10 bases between. CDR3 protein: CASSLAGTLNQPQHF. CDR3 in DNA: TGTGCCAGCAGCTTGGCGGGAACCCTCAATCAGCCCCAGCATTTT.

The rearrangement links TRBV10-1 to TRBJ2-5, with 8 positions matching TRBD1. The CDR3 consists of 16 residues. Germline V gene lookup returns CDR1 WNHNN and CDR2 SYGVQD (reference sequence). Unmatched junction bases numbered 7, after V lost 2 bases and J lost 2 bases. CDR3: CASSENAGGLQETQYF. CDR3 sequence (DNA): TGCGCCAGCAGTGAGAACGCAGGGGGCCTACAAGAGACCCAGTACTTC.

The genes are TRBV6-2 or TRBV6-3 and TRBJ2-7; 8 bases align to TRBD1. Germline assignment: CDR1 MNHEY and CDR2 SVGEGT. This CDR3 comprises 16 residues. J was trimmed by 0 bases and V by 5 bases; bases with no gene match: 9. CDR3 coding DNA: TGTGCCAGCAGTGACCATACAGGGGGTAGCTCCTACGAGCAGTACTTC. This codes for CASSDHTGGSSYEQYF.

This rearrangement joins TRBV9 to TRBJ2-5, with TRBD2 as a possible D gene (5 bases). Germline V gene data show CDR1 as SGDLS and CDR2 as YYNGEE. The CDR3 extends over 16 amino acids. V lost 0 bases and J lost 1, with 13 bases in between. This chain's CDR3 is CASSVGTSVLQETQYF. The DNA for the CDR3 is TGTGCCAGCAGCGTAGGGACTTCCGTCCTCCAAGAGACCCAGTACTTC.

The chain joins TRBV4-3 to TRBJ2-7; D possibly corresponds to TRBD2 (6 bases). Germline-derived CDR1 and CDR2 are LGHNA and YSLEER. Trimming left V 4 bases short and J 2 bases short, with 12 bases between. The CDR3 has 14 amino acids. The CDR3 DNA reads TGCGCCAGCAGCCCAACGGGGGAGACCTACGAGCAGTACTTC. The encoded protein is CASSPTGETYEQYF.

J is TRBJ1-2 and V is TRBV6-4, with 9 bases fitting TRBD1. The germline CDR1 and CDR2 sequences are MRHNA and SNTAGT. V was pared by 2 bases and J by 4 bases, with 2 bases of the junction left unmatched. There are 14 residues in the CDR3. The CDR3 loop is CASSDGTGRYGYTF. The DNA of the CDR3 is TGTGCCAGCAGTGACGGGACAGGGCGCTATGGCTACACCTTC.

The V gene is TRBV5-6, the J gene TRBJ1-1; D is uncertain. This CDR3 region has 12 residues. The germline gives CDR1 SGHDT, CDR2 YYEEEE. Trimming cost V 0 bases and J 7 bases, with 7 bases left between them. CDR3 in amino acids: CASSLARGEAFF. The CDR3 nucleotides read TGTGCCAGCAGCTTGGCACGGGGTGAAGCTTTCTTT.

On this clone: The sample holds other DNA sequences that translate to the same CDR3. The rearrangement links TRBV9 to TRBJ1-1; D not resolved. Germline V CDR1 and CDR2: SGDLS, YYNGEE. V lost 0 bases, J lost 7 bases, and 7 bases lay in between. This CDR3 is 12 amino acids long. CDR3 DNA sequence: TGTGCCAGCAGCGTAGTTCCGTTTGAAGCTTTCTTT. Residues: CASSVVPFEAFF.

V gene TRBV7-9 combines with J gene TRBJ1-1; D unresolved. Trimming took 1 base from V and 8 from J, leaving 11 bases between them. Germline CDR1 and CDR2: SEHNR and FQNEAQ (reference sequence). The length of the CDR3 is 13 residues. The CDR3: CASSLGAEREAFF. The CDR3 DNA sequence: TGTGCCAGCAGCTTAGGGGCGGAACGGGAAGCTTTCTTT. Full variable domain (rest looked up from reference TRBV7-9 and TRBJ1-1): DTGVSQNPRHKITKRGQNVTFRCDPISEHNRLYWYRQTLGQGPEFLTYFQNEAQLEKSRLLSDRFSAERPKGSFSTLEIQRTEQGDSAMYLCASSLGAEREAFFGQGTRLTVV.

The table lists this clone with a count of one. This chain uses TRBV6-6 with TRBJ2-7; tentative D call: TRBD2 (5 bases). The CDR3 sequence is 13 residues long. CDR1 and CDR2 from the germline V gene are MNHNY and SVGAGI (reference sequence). V was trimmed by 7 bases and J by 7 bases, leaving 17 bases between them. In nucleotides, the CDR3 is TGTGCCAGCACCCCTGGGAGCGCAGCAGAGCAGTACTTC. This translates into CASTPGSAAEQYF.

The rearrangement uses TRBV5-1 and TRBJ2-3; 11 bases agree with TRBD2. The J segment lost 4 bases and the V segment lost 0 bases, leaving 4 bases of the junction unmatched. This CDR3 comprises 16 residues. Per the germline V gene, CDR1 is SGHRS and CDR2 is YFSETQ. The CDR3 loop is CASSLGLAGGPDTQYF. DNA of the CDR3: TGCGCCAGCAGCTTGGGGCTAGCGGGGGGCCCAGATACGCAGTATTTT.

The gene calls are TRBV6-2 or TRBV6-3 and TRBJ2-1; the match to TRBD1 covers 7 bases. After removal of 5 bases from V and 2 bases from J, the junction contained 6 bases not matched to a gene. The V gene's germline CDR1 is MNHEY and CDR2 SVGEGT. This CDR3 comprises 15 residues. CDR3 residues: CASSRQGEAYNEQFF. Written as DNA, the CDR3 is TGTGCCAGCAGTCGACAGGGCGAAGCCTACAATGAGCAGTTCTTC.